A selection of T cell receptor beta chains follows, all from one sample in a study of blood T cell repertoires in COVID-19. Method: immunoSEQ multiplex PCR; TCRdb's copy keeps in-frame clones and lacks some. The sample holds over 20,000 clones, roughly 80% seen once. What was sequenced was peripheral blood. These receptors were taken from a man aged 45 to 65 with active or convalescent COVID-19. CDR3s include the opening cysteine and the closing phenylalanine or tryptophan. Each record gives: CDR3 DNA, CDR3 protein, J gene, clone size, V gene, D gene. A D gene is named only where the DNA matches it firmly. Size values are once, few and many counts, or a class for expanded clones, and some rows have none.

CDR3 DNA: TGTGCCAGCAACTCCCCCCCCTACGAGCAGTACTTC
CDR3 protein: CASNSPPYEQYF
J gene: TRBJ2-7
clone size: NA
V gene: TRBV7-2
D gene: NA

CDR3 DNA: TGTGCCAGTAGAGATCCGGGACTCCCGACCCAGTATTTT
CDR3 protein: CASRDPGLPTQYF
J gene: TRBJ2-3
clone size: NA
V gene: TRBV19
D gene: NA

CDR3 DNA: TGTGCCAGCTCACCGGACAGGGGCTCCACCAGCACAGATACGCAGTATTTT
CDR3 protein: CASSPDRGSTSTDTQYF
J gene: TRBJ2-3
clone size: few
V gene: TRBV18
D gene: TRBD1

CDR3 DNA: TGTGCCAGCAGCCCAGACTACACTGAGCAGTTCTTC
CDR3 protein: CASSPDYTEQFF
J gene: TRBJ2-1
clone size: NA
V gene: TRBV7-9
D gene: NA

CDR3 DNA: TGTGCCAGTAGTATGGGTCTAGCGGGTGTTCGATATTTT
CDR3 protein: CASSMGLAGVRYF
J gene: TRBJ2-3
clone size: NA
V gene: TRBV19
D gene: TRBD2

CDR3 DNA: TGCGCCAGCAGCAGCTACGGTGGGACTCTCTTTGAGCAGTTCTTC
CDR3 protein: CASSSYGGTLFEQFF
J gene: TRBJ2-1
clone size: NA
V gene: TRBV5-1
D gene: NA

CDR3 DNA: TGCGCCAGCAGTGTTCTTCCGCCCAGACAGAGCTCCTATAATTCACCCCTCCACTTT
CDR3 protein: CASSVLPPRQSSYNSPLHF
J gene: TRBJ1-6
clone size: NA
V gene: TRBV10-1
D gene: NA

CDR3 DNA: TGTGCCAGCAGCTTAGCCGGGGGGGCTCTAGATACGCAGTATTTT
CDR3 protein: CASSLAGGALDTQYF
J gene: TRBJ2-3
clone size: NA
V gene: TRBV11-2
D gene: TRBD2

CDR3 DNA: TGTGCCACCAGGCTCAAGACAGGCTCTGGAAACACCATATATTTT
CDR3 protein: CATRLKTGSGNTIYF
J gene: TRBJ1-3
clone size: NA
V gene: TRBV24-1
D gene: NA

CDR3 DNA: TGTGCCTGGATCCGGGGGAACACTGAAGCTTTCTTT
CDR3 protein: CAWIRGNTEAFF
J gene: TRBJ1-1
clone size: NA
V gene: TRBV30
D gene: NA

CDR3 DNA: TGTGCCACCAGCAGAGCGTGGGGAACGGGACAGGGAGAATCCTATGGCTACACCTTC
CDR3 protein: CATSRAWGTGQGESYGYTF
J gene: TRBJ1-2
clone size: NA
V gene: TRBV15
D gene: TRBD1

CDR3 DNA: TGCGCCAGCAGGCACAGGGTCGGCGGAAACACCATATATTTT
CDR3 protein: CASRHRVGGNTIYF
J gene: TRBJ1-3
clone size: NA
V gene: TRBV10-2
D gene: NA

CDR3 DNA: TGTGCCAGCAGTTACCCGGAACAGGGGGTCTATGGCTACACCTTC
CDR3 protein: CASSYPEQGVYGYTF
J gene: TRBJ1-2
clone size: NA
V gene: TRBV6-6
D gene: TRBD1

CDR3 DNA: TGTGCCAGCAGCCGCGGGGGGGCGACAGATACGCAGTATTTT
CDR3 protein: CASSRGGATDTQYF
J gene: TRBJ2-3
clone size: once
V gene: TRBV5-6
D gene: TRBD2

CDR3 DNA: TGTGCCAGCAGCCAAACCGAAAAGGGACAGGGCTTACCCCTGGACCGGGAGACCCAGTACTTC
CDR3 protein: CASSQTEKGQGLPLDRETQYF
J gene: TRBJ2-5
clone size: NA
V gene: TRBV7-3
D gene: TRBD1

CDR3 DNA: TGTGCTAGTGGTTTGGTACGCGTCTCCCCACGGGGAAGGAGCGAGCAGTACTTC
CDR3 protein: CASGLVRVSPRGRSEQYF
J gene: TRBJ2-7
clone size: NA
V gene: TRBV12-5
D gene: NA

CDR3 DNA: TGTGCCAGCAGCCCTGAGTCGGGCGGGGAGCTGTTTTTT
CDR3 protein: CASSPESGGELFF
J gene: TRBJ2-2
clone size: NA
V gene: TRBV12-3/TRBV12-4
D gene: NA

CDR3 DNA: TGTGCCAGCAGCTCCTCGGACACTTCTCCCACCTTC
CDR3 protein: CASSSSDTSPTF
J gene: TRBJ1-2
clone size: NA
V gene: TRBV7-3
D gene: NA

CDR3 DNA: TGCAGCGTTGTAGGTGGGCAGGGGTTAGGTGGCTACACCTTC
CDR3 protein: CSVVGGQGLGGYTF
J gene: TRBJ1-2
clone size: NA
V gene: TRBV29-1
D gene: NA

CDR3 DNA: TGTGCCAGCAGCTTAAGGGACAGCACCTATGGCTACACCTTC
CDR3 protein: CASSLRDSTYGYTF
J gene: TRBJ1-2
clone size: NA
V gene: TRBV7-8
D gene: TRBD1

CDR3 DNA: TGCGCCAGCAGTCTCGGCCGGGACAGGGGGTTTGAAGAGACCCAGTACTTC
CDR3 protein: CASSLGRDRGFEETQYF
J gene: TRBJ2-5
clone size: NA
V gene: TRBV4-1
D gene: TRBD1

CDR3 DNA: TGTGCCTGGAGTGGGGGACAGGGCGATCAGCCCCAGCATTTT
CDR3 protein: CAWSGGQGDQPQHF
J gene: TRBJ1-5
clone size: NA
V gene: TRBV30
D gene: TRBD1

CDR3 DNA: TGTGCCAGCAGCTTGGTTGGAGGACAGGGGCCCGGGGAGCTGTTTTTT
CDR3 protein: CASSLVGGQGPGELFF
J gene: TRBJ2-2
clone size: NA
V gene: TRBV5-4
D gene: TRBD1

CDR3 DNA: TGCAGTGCTTCTAAATACTACGAGCAGTACTTC
CDR3 protein: CSASKYYEQYF
J gene: TRBJ2-7
clone size: NA
V gene: TRBV20-1
D gene: NA

CDR3 DNA: TGTGCCAGCAGTGGACTAGCGGGGGGCACAGATACGCAGTATTTT
CDR3 protein: CASSGLAGGTDTQYF
J gene: TRBJ2-3
clone size: few
V gene: TRBV6-4
D gene: TRBD2

CDR3 DNA: TGCGCCAGCAAGCCGGGAGCGAGGGATTCACCCCTCCACTTT
CDR3 protein: CASKPGARDSPLHF
J gene: TRBJ1-6
clone size: NA
V gene: TRBV5-1
D gene: NA

CDR3 DNA: TGTGCCAGCAGCCCTACTAGCGGGAGCGGGGAGCTGTTTTTT
CDR3 protein: CASSPTSGSGELFF
J gene: TRBJ2-2
clone size: medium-sized
V gene: TRBV6-2/TRBV6-3
D gene: TRBD2

CDR3 DNA: TGTGCCAGCAGCTTGGAAAGTTCGGGGAACTATGGCTACACCTTC
CDR3 protein: CASSLESSGNYGYTF
J gene: TRBJ1-2
clone size: NA
V gene: TRBV5-4
D gene: NA

CDR3 DNA: TGCGCCAGCAGTGGAGGGTCTGGAAACACCATATATTTT
CDR3 protein: CASSGGSGNTIYF
J gene: TRBJ1-3
clone size: NA
V gene: TRBV10-1
D gene: NA

CDR3 DNA: TGTGCCAGCAGCGTAGAACCGGGAGGCACTGAAGCTTTCTTT
CDR3 protein: CASSVEPGGTEAFF
J gene: TRBJ1-1
clone size: NA
V gene: TRBV9
D gene: NA

CDR3 DNA: TGCGCCAGCAGCCAAGAAGCGCCCTCTGGGGCCAACGTCCTGACTTTC
CDR3 protein: CASSQEAPSGANVLTF
J gene: TRBJ2-6
clone size: NA
V gene: TRBV4-1
D gene: NA

CDR3 DNA: TGCAGCGTCGGGACAGATACATATAATTCACCCCTCCACTTT
CDR3 protein: CSVGTDTYNSPLHF
J gene: TRBJ1-6
clone size: few
V gene: TRBV29-1
D gene: TRBD1

CDR3 DNA: TGTGCCAGCACCCCCCGGTGGGGACAGGGGTATGGCTACACCTTC
CDR3 protein: CASTPRWGQGYGYTF
J gene: TRBJ1-2
clone size: NA
V gene: TRBV28
D gene: TRBD1

CDR3 DNA: TGTGCCAGCAGCGGGTTGAATAGCCCAGAGCAGTTCTTC
CDR3 protein: CASSGLNSPEQFF
J gene: TRBJ2-1
clone size: NA
V gene: TRBV9
D gene: NA

CDR3 DNA: TGCGCCAGCAGCCAAGGCCGCGGGGGGAACAATGAGCAGTTCTTC
CDR3 protein: CASSQGRGGNNEQFF
J gene: TRBJ2-1
clone size: NA
V gene: TRBV4-1
D gene: TRBD2

CDR3 DNA: TGCGCCAGCAGCCAATCGCAGGGATCCTACTACGAGCAGTACTTC
CDR3 protein: CASSQSQGSYYEQYF
J gene: TRBJ2-7
clone size: NA
V gene: TRBV5-1
D gene: NA

CDR3 DNA: TGCAGTGCGGTCACTAGAAACACCATATATTTT
CDR3 protein: CSAVTRNTIYF
J gene: TRBJ1-3
clone size: NA
V gene: TRBV29-1
D gene: NA

CDR3 DNA: TGCGCCAGCACCCCCTTGGCGGGAGGGCCGACAGATACGCAGTATTTT
CDR3 protein: CASTPLAGGPTDTQYF
J gene: TRBJ2-3
clone size: few
V gene: TRBV5-1
D gene: TRBD2

CDR3 DNA: TGTGCCAGCCGGGGACAGAACACCGGGGAGCTGTTTTTT
CDR3 protein: CASRGQNTGELFF
J gene: TRBJ2-2
clone size: few
V gene: TRBV27
D gene: NA

CDR3 DNA: TGTGCCAGCAGCTCGGGACTAGCGGTTTCCAATGAGCAGTTCTTC
CDR3 protein: CASSSGLAVSNEQFF
J gene: TRBJ2-1
clone size: NA
V gene: TRBV28
D gene: TRBD2

CDR3 DNA: TGTGCCAGCAGCTTAGCGGGACAGGGGATAGGGGAAAAACTGTTTTTT
CDR3 protein: CASSLAGQGIGEKLFF
J gene: TRBJ1-4
clone size: NA
V gene: TRBV7-2
D gene: TRBD1

CDR3 DNA: TGTGCCAGCAGCAAACTAGCGGGGGGGCGGGAGCAGTTCTTC
CDR3 protein: CASSKLAGGREQFF
J gene: TRBJ2-1
clone size: NA
V gene: TRBV5-4
D gene: TRBD2

CDR3 DNA: TGTGCCAGCAGCCCCCTGGGGGCTGCTAGCGGGAGTTTGGGTCACGAGCAGTACTTC
CDR3 protein: CASSPLGAASGSLGHEQYF
J gene: TRBJ2-7
clone size: few
V gene: TRBV4-2
D gene: TRBD2

CDR3 DNA: TGTGCCAGCAGCATTACGCGTAACGATGAAAAACTGTTTTTT
CDR3 protein: CASSITRNDEKLFF
J gene: TRBJ1-4
clone size: NA
V gene: TRBV11-2
D gene: NA

CDR3 DNA: TGTGCCAGCGGCCCGGGGGGCACTGAAGCTTTCTTT
CDR3 protein: CASGPGGTEAFF
J gene: TRBJ1-1
clone size: NA
V gene: TRBV9
D gene: NA

CDR3 DNA: TGTGCCAGCAGCCTCTACAGGATGGATTCCGGCACAGATACGCAGTATTTT
CDR3 protein: CASSLYRMDSGTDTQYF
J gene: TRBJ2-3
clone size: NA
V gene: TRBV7-2
D gene: NA

CDR3 DNA: TGTGCCAGCAGTGACAGGCGCCTGTACTATGGCTACACCTTC
CDR3 protein: CASSDRRLYYGYTF
J gene: TRBJ1-2
clone size: NA
V gene: TRBV25-1
D gene: NA

CDR3 DNA: TGTGCCACCCGGGGGCGGGGGGGCCGAGGCTACGAGCAGTACTTC
CDR3 protein: CATRGRGGRGYEQYF
J gene: TRBJ2-7
clone size: NA
V gene: TRBV28
D gene: TRBD2

CDR3 DNA: TGTGCCAGCAGTCCAGGGGTCTACAATGAGCAGTTCTTC
CDR3 protein: CASSPGVYNEQFF
J gene: TRBJ2-1
clone size: NA
V gene: TRBV28
D gene: NA

CDR3 DNA: TGCGCCAGCAGGCCAGGGTTTCGCACTGAAGCTTTCTTT
CDR3 protein: CASRPGFRTEAFF
J gene: TRBJ1-1
clone size: few
V gene: TRBV5-1
D gene: NA

CDR3 DNA: TGTGCCATCAGTCCCGGGACAGTCTACGAGCAGTACTTC
CDR3 protein: CAISPGTVYEQYF
J gene: TRBJ2-7
clone size: few
V gene: TRBV10-3
D gene: TRBD1

CDR3 DNA: TGCGCCATCGGGGAGGGATGGGGCAATCAGCCCCAGCATTTT
CDR3 protein: CAIGEGWGNQPQHF
J gene: TRBJ1-5
clone size: few
V gene: TRBV10-1
D gene: NA

CDR3 DNA: TGTGCCAGTAGTATAACAGGGGAGAACACTGAAGCTTTCTTT
CDR3 protein: CASSITGENTEAFF
J gene: TRBJ1-1
clone size: NA
V gene: TRBV19
D gene: TRBD1